This T cell receptor beta chain was found in a study of somatic mutations in cytotoxic T cells in rheumatoid arthritis. Comment on this clone: The antigen remains undetermined.

Using positive magnetic bead selection on an AutoMACS, CD4+ and CD8+ cells were isolated, after which their purity was checked by flow cytometry. Whole-study results and caveats: More than 20% of CD8+ cells belonged to the largest clone in about an eighth of the 65 patients. CD8+ clonality rose with age in rheumatoid arthritis patients, unlike in healthy controls.

Under the authors' procedure: Expanded CD8+ clones from patients, those larger than 1%, seldom had a match among published virus-specific TCRB sequences. TCRdb keeps only in-frame clones here, not all; method: immunoSEQ multiplex PCR. V and J calls and clone size are copied from that table; D and trimming were computed from the DNA. Here the sample spans 15,000 to 20,000 clones, about three quarters being singletons. The receptor comes from an adult with rheumatoid arthritis. The sample taken for sequencing was CD8+ T cells sorted from blood.

The CDR3 here is CASSQAWGRDTEAFF. Written as DNA, the CDR3 is TGCGCCAGCAGCCAGGCTTGGGGCAGGGACACTGAAGCTTTCTTT. The chain recombines TRBV4-1 with TRBJ1-1; D perhaps matches TRBD1 (5 bases). CDR3 length: 15 amino acids. V lost 3 bases and J 3 bases, leaving 14 bases between the germline ends. Germline V gene data show CDR1 as MGHRA and CDR2 as YSYEKL.